This T cell receptor (beta chain) is from a study of metastatic and nonmetastatic thyroid tumors. TCRdb redid the clone calls on the PCR reads using MiXCR. The table lists some 37,000 clones, roughly 20% of them singletons. This clone was detected ten times or more. Thyroid surgery was preceded by no treatment in any patient. Germline V gives CDR1 SGHDT, CDR2 YYEEEE. V was trimmed by 4 bases and J by 4 bases, leaving 9 bases between them. CDR3 size: 14 residues. This sequence originates from a female donor with papillary thyroid cancer or a benign thyroid nodule (not recorded which). Some clones in this sample may be carry-over from other donors' samples. The chain uses TRBV5-6 and TRBJ2-6, with D unresolved. Sequencing was performed on blood. This CDR3 reads CASSNTRGANVLTF. Here the CDR3 DNA reads TGTGCCAGCAGCAATACCAGGGGGGCCAACGTCCTGACTTTC.